The rows below give T cell receptor beta chains drawn from one sample of a study of blood T cell repertoires in COVID-19. Repertoires were generated with immunoSEQ multiplex PCR, while TCRdb's copy carries only in-frame clones and drops some. The table includes a few hundred thousand clones, about 83% detected once. Sequencing was carried out using peripheral blood. The receptor source for this set is a man aged 25 to 45 who had recovered from COVID-19. Each CDR3 is given with its conserved first and last residue. The D gene is left open where the match is weak. Size is stated for part of the rows, as once, few or many counts, or as a class when the clone is expanded.

j_call: TRBJ2-5
clone_size: NA
d_call: NA
v_call: TRBV7-2
cdr3_aa: CASSLVGGGAPPETQYF
cdr3_nt: TGTGCCAGCAGCTTAGTCGGCGGGGGCGCCCCCCCCGAGACCCAGTACTTC

j_call: TRBJ2-1
clone_size: NA
d_call: TRBD2
v_call: TRBV2
cdr3_aa: CASMGGGTNYNEQFF
cdr3_nt: TGTGCCAGCATGGGCGGGGGGACTAACTACAATGAGCAGTTCTTC

j_call: TRBJ1-4
clone_size: NA
d_call: NA
v_call: TRBV4-1
cdr3_aa: CASSQGSGAEKLFF
cdr3_nt: TGCGCCAGCAGCCAAGGCTCTGGAGCTGAAAAACTGTTTTTT

j_call: TRBJ2-2
clone_size: NA
d_call: TRBD1
v_call: TRBV5-4
cdr3_aa: CASSLVRATGGVTGELFF
cdr3_nt: TGTGCCAGCAGCCTGGTCCGGGCAACAGGGGGTGTAACCGGGGAGCTGTTTTTT

j_call: TRBJ2-3
clone_size: NA
d_call: NA
v_call: TRBV5-4
cdr3_aa: CASSLGRGGTLNTDTQYF
cdr3_nt: TGTGCCAGCAGCTTGGGTAGGGGGGGCACCTTGAACACAGATACGCAGTATTTT

j_call: TRBJ1-1
clone_size: NA
d_call: NA
v_call: TRBV6-5
cdr3_aa: CASSKQVNTEAFF
cdr3_nt: TGTGCCAGCAGCAAACAGGTGAACACTGAAGCTTTCTTT

j_call: TRBJ2-7
clone_size: NA
d_call: TRBD2
v_call: TRBV5-4
cdr3_aa: CASSSSPSGGQYEQYF
cdr3_nt: TGTGCCAGCAGCTCCTCACCTAGCGGGGGACAATACGAGCAGTACTTC

j_call: TRBJ2-6
clone_size: NA
d_call: NA
v_call: TRBV13
cdr3_aa: CASSPKPVSGANVLTF
cdr3_nt: TGTGCCAGCAGCCCCAAACCAGTCTCTGGGGCCAACGTCCTGACTTTC

j_call: TRBJ2-1
clone_size: NA
d_call: TRBD1
v_call: TRBV5-4
cdr3_aa: CASSFSGQGVHEQFF
cdr3_nt: TGTGCCAGCAGCTTTTCCGGACAGGGAGTCCATGAGCAGTTCTTC

j_call: TRBJ1-1
clone_size: NA
d_call: TRBD1
v_call: TRBV6-6
cdr3_aa: CASSYRAGGQGTEAFF
cdr3_nt: TGTGCCAGCAGTTATCGTGCAGGGGGCCAGGGCACTGAAGCTTTCTTT

j_call: TRBJ2-5
clone_size: once
d_call: NA
v_call: TRBV11-2
cdr3_aa: CASSPSRETQYF
cdr3_nt: TGTGCCAGCAGCCCCTCGCGGGAGACCCAGTACTTC

j_call: TRBJ2-5
clone_size: NA
d_call: NA
v_call: TRBV21-1
cdr3_aa: CASTHSGAYEETQYF
cdr3_nt: TGTGCCAGCACTCATAGCGGGGCTTATGAAGAGACCCAGTACTTC

j_call: TRBJ1-1
clone_size: once
d_call: TRBD1
v_call: TRBV9
cdr3_aa: CASSPRQGANTEAFF
cdr3_nt: TGTGCCAGCAGCCCCCGACAGGGGGCGAACACTGAAGCTTTCTTT

j_call: TRBJ2-7
clone_size: NA
d_call: TRBD1
v_call: TRBV7-2
cdr3_aa: CASSRQGGSYEQYF
cdr3_nt: TGTGCCAGCAGCAGACAGGGTGGATCCTACGAGCAGTACTTC

j_call: TRBJ2-7
clone_size: NA
d_call: TRBD1
v_call: TRBV5-4
cdr3_aa: CASSLGQGASYEQYF
cdr3_nt: TGTGCCAGCAGCTTAGGACAGGGGGCTTCCTACGAGCAGTACTTC

j_call: TRBJ2-7
clone_size: NA
d_call: NA
v_call: TRBV11-2
cdr3_aa: CASSSAPLGPSREQYF
cdr3_nt: TGTGCCAGCAGCTCCGCCCCACTAGGTCCCTCCCGGGAGCAGTACTTC

j_call: TRBJ2-1
clone_size: NA
d_call: NA
v_call: TRBV7-8
cdr3_aa: CASKIRGAGREQFF
cdr3_nt: TGTGCCAGCAAAATCCGGGGGGCCGGGCGCGAGCAGTTCTTC

j_call: TRBJ1-4
clone_size: NA
d_call: TRBD1
v_call: TRBV2
cdr3_aa: CATGTEVEKLFF
cdr3_nt: TGTGCCACCGGGACAGAAGTTGAAAAACTGTTTTTT

j_call: TRBJ2-5
clone_size: few
d_call: NA
v_call: TRBV15
cdr3_aa: CATSNFQTRETQYF
cdr3_nt: TGTGCCACCAGCAATTTTCAGACTCGGGAGACCCAGTACTTC

j_call: TRBJ2-7
clone_size: NA
d_call: NA
v_call: TRBV20-1
cdr3_aa: CSASSEAYEQYF
cdr3_nt: TGCAGTGCTAGTAGCGAAGCCTACGAGCAGTACTTC